The 18 T cell receptor beta chains below were found in one sample sequenced in a study of early T cells in non-severe SARS-CoV-2 infection. TCRdb used MiXCR to reprocess the 5' RACE reads, holding one entry per CDR3 protein. The sample holds 40,000 to 60,000 distinct CDR3 sequences, 8.5% to 10% seen once. Sample: whole blood. The origin of the receptors is an adult who was a healthcare worker with PCR-confirmed SARS-CoV-2 infection or an uninfected control (not recorded which).

This chain links TRBV7-6 with TRBJ2-2; the D gene is possibly TRBD1 (6 bases). This CDR3 has 18 amino acids. Germline values: CDR1 SGHVS, CDR2 FNYEAQ. V lost 1 base and J lost 0, with 15 bases in between. DNA of the CDR3: TGTGCCAGCAGCTTAGACCCCCCAACAGGGCCGAACACCGGGGAGCTGTTTTTT. Encoded protein: CASSLDPPTGPNTGELFF.

This sequence joins TRBV28 and TRBJ2-3, with D maybe TRBD2 (6 bases). Trimming removed 0 bases from V and 7 bases from J, with 14 bases in between. Germline V CDR1 and CDR2: MDHEN, SYDVKM. The CDR3 extends over 15 amino acids. Here the CDR3 DNA reads TGTGCCAGCAGTTTATGGGGCGGGGAGATATATACGCAGTATTTT. This translates into CASSLWGGEIYTQYF.

The chain employs TRBV10-1 and TRBJ1-6, with no clear D. Trimming shortened V by 1 base and J by 10 bases, and 14 bases separated the two germline ends. The V gene's germline CDR1 is WNHNN and CDR2 SYGVQD (reference sequence). CDR3 size: 15 residues. CDR3 protein: CASSELGIPRSPLHF. The CDR3 DNA is TGCGCCAGCAGTGAGTTGGGCATCCCAAGATCACCCCTCCACTTT.

This clonotype was found many times. The chain employs TRBV6-5 and TRBJ1-5, with 7 bases matching TRBD1. Germline V gives CDR1 MNHEY, CDR2 SVGAGI. The V gene end was trimmed by 5 bases and the J gene end by 6 bases; junction bases not matched to a gene: 7. This CDR3 is built from 14 residues. The CDR3 region is CASSPRQGSQPQHF. Here the CDR3 DNA reads TGTGCCAGCAGTCCTCGACAGGGAAGTCAGCCCCAGCATTTT.

This clonotype came up many times. This chain joins TRBV9 and TRBJ2-7, with a weak D call TRBD1 (6 bases). CDR3 size: 14 residues. Germline CDR1 and CDR2: SGDLS and YYNGEE. V was shortened by 2 bases and J by 0 bases, with 9 bases between the two germline ends. The CDR3 DNA reads TGTGCCAGCAGCGTGCTGGACAGCTCCTACGAGCAGTACTTC. Its protein is CASSVLDSSYEQYF.

This clonotype was counted only a few times. This chain links TRBV27 with TRBJ1-2, with 7 nucleotides matching TRBD1. Trimming at V came to 3 bases and at J to 4 bases, leaving 2 bases not matched to a gene. The length of the CDR3 is 13 residues. Germline V gives CDR1 MNHEY, CDR2 SMNVEV (reference sequence). The CDR3 nucleotides read TGTGCCAGCAGTTTTCAGGGGGGCTATGGCTACACCTTC. Amino acid sequence: CASSFQGGYGYTF.

The chain combines TRBV28 with TRBJ2-3; weak D call: TRBD2 (6 bases). The CDR3 runs 14 residues. Germline values: CDR1 MDHEN, CDR2 SYDVKM. Trimming removed 6 bases from V and 2 bases from J, with 12 bases in between. In DNA form, the CDR3 reads TGTGCCAGCAGAATCGGAGGGGTCACAGATACGCAGTATTTT. Residues: CASRIGGVTDTQYF.

This clonotype was seen repeatedly, ten times or more. The rearrangement uses TRBV6-5 and TRBJ2-7; TRBD2 might be the D (5 bases). CDR3 length: 15 residues. V was trimmed by 2 bases and J by 3 bases, leaving 14 bases between them. The germline V gene encodes CDR1 MNHEY and CDR2 SVGAGI. The CDR3 loop reads CASSYGPGLDYEQYF. CDR3 nucleotide sequence: TGTGCCAGCAGTTACGGGCCAGGACTTGACTACGAGCAGTACTTC.

This clonotype was detected ten times or more. The chain carries TRBV4-1 and TRBJ1-1; no clear D. The CDR3 has 12 amino acids. Trimming pared 0 bases from V and 4 bases from J, leaving 3 bases between. The germline V gene encodes CDR1 MGHRA and CDR2 YSYEKL. The CDR3 here is CASSQDRTEAFF. CDR3 coding DNA: TGCGCCAGCAGCCAAGACCGCACTGAAGCTTTCTTT.

This clonotype came up a few times. This chain uses TRBV6-5 with TRBJ1-2, with 8 bases matching TRBD1. The V and J ends lost 2 bases and 5 bases, in that order; junction bases with no gene match: 7. CDR1 is MNHEY, CDR2 SVGAGI, per germline. This CDR3 spans 15 amino acids. In DNA, the CDR3 is TGTGCCAGCAGTTACCAAGACAGGGGCGGGTATGGCTACACCTTC. Amino acids: CASSYQDRGGYGYTF.

Ten or more counts support this clonotype. V usage is TRBV28 and J usage is TRBJ2-7; a weak D match, TRBD1 (5 bases). The CDR3 sequence is 12 residues long. V lost 5 bases, J lost 3 bases, and 8 bases lay in between. Germline-derived CDR1 and CDR2 are MDHEN and SYDVKM. The CDR3 nucleotides are TGTGCCAGCAGTGCAGGGATCTACGAGCAGTACTTC. Its translation: CASSAGIYEQYF.

This clonotype has a count of ten or more. The chain couples TRBV20-1 to TRBJ2-1, with a tentative D call TRBD1 (5 bases). There are 11 residues in the CDR3. V dropped 5 bases and J dropped 9 bases, with 11 bases sitting between them. Germline values: CDR1 DFQATT, CDR2 SNEGSKA (reference sequence). CDR3 in amino acids: CSAPTGTEQFF. The DNA of the CDR3 is TGCAGTGCTCCCACAGGTACTGAGCAGTTCTTC.

To note about this clonotype: A much larger clone differs from this one at a single base, so this may be a read error. V and J are TRBV6-5 and TRBJ2-1; possibly TRBD1 for D (6 bases). TRBJ2-7 explains the end of the DNA better; the J call may be wrong. Germline CDR1 reads MNHEY; CDR2 reads SVGAGI. CDR3 size: 14 residues. The CDR3 bases are TGTGCCAGCAGACCCGGGACATTGGTTAGAGAGCAGTACTTC. This translates into CASRPGTLVREQYF.

This clonotype was seen many times. The chain links TRBV6-6 to TRBJ1-5, with 7 nucleotides matching TRBD1. V dropped 5 bases and J dropped 0; count of bases not matched to a gene: 10. The germline V gene has CDR1 MNHNY and CDR2 SVGAGI (reference sequence). The CDR3 has 17 amino acids. In nucleotides, the CDR3 is TGTGCCAGCAGTCCTCCTACCGGGACAGCTAGCAATCAGCCCCAGCATTTT. It is translated as CASSPPTGTASNQPQHF.

The rearrangement links TRBV7-9 to TRBJ2-2, with D possibly TRBD1 on 5 matching bases. The V and J ends lost 6 bases and 13 bases respectively, with 15 bases between them. Germline V gene lookup returns CDR1 SEHNR and CDR2 FQNEAQ (reference sequence). The CDR3 consists of 12 residues. The CDR3 coding sequence is TGTGCCAGCAGTAGGGGCCCCCTCCGGCTGTTTTTT. It codes for CASSRGPLRLFF.

The rearrangement uses TRBV6-4 and TRBJ2-1, with TRBD1 matching 7 bases. There are 14 residues in the CDR3. Per the germline V gene, CDR1 is MRHNA and CDR2 is SNTAGT. V shed 8 bases and J 10 bases; nucleotides not matched to a gene: 14. The CDR3 sequence is CASSPLGDRDEQFF. CDR3 bases: TGTGCCAGCTCTCCCCTAGGAGACAGGGACGAGCAGTTCTTC.

This clonotype has at least ten counts. The chain couples TRBV11-3 to TRBJ2-4, with 9 nucleotides matching TRBD1. This CDR3 spans 19 amino acids. Germline CDR1 is SGHNT and CDR2 is YENEEA. Trimming took 3 bases from V and 5 from J; bases not matched to a gene: 17. CDR3: CASSFGGQGGAPAENIQYF. As DNA, the CDR3 is TGTGCCAGCAGCTTCGGGGGACAGGGAGGAGCGCCCGCCGAAAACATTCAGTACTTC.

V is TRBV5-4 and J is TRBJ1-1, with TRBD1 as a possible D gene (5 bases). Germline CDR1 reads SGHNT; CDR2 reads YYREEE (reference sequence). This CDR3 contains 17 residues. V dropped 3 bases and J dropped 0 bases, with 18 bases sitting between them. As DNA, the CDR3 is TGTGCCAGCAGCTCTGGGACGCCCTTAACCTTGAACACTGAAGCTTTCTTT. Its protein product is CASSSGTPLTLNTEAFF.